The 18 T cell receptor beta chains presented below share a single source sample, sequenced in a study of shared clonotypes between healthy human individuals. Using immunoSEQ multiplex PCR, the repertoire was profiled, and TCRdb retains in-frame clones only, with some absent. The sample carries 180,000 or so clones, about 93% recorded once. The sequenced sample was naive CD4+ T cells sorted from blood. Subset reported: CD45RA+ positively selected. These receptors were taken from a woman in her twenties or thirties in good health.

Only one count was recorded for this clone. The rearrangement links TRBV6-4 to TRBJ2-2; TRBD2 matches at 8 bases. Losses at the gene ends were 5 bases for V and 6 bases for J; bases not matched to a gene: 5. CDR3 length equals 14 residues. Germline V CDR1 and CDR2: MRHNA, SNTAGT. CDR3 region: CASSWTSRSGELFF. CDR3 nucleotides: TGTGCCAGCAGTTGGACTAGCAGGTCCGGGGAGCTGTTTTTT.

CDR3 protein: CASSYLSGELFF. DNA for the CDR3: TGTGCCAGCAGTTACCTGTCTGGGGAGCTGTTTTTT. The rearrangement joins TRBV6-5 to TRBJ2-2; D gene unclear. This CDR3 region has 12 residues. Trimming cost V 2 bases and J 8 bases, with 6 bases left between them. Germline V lookup: CDR1 MNHEY, CDR2 SVGAGI.

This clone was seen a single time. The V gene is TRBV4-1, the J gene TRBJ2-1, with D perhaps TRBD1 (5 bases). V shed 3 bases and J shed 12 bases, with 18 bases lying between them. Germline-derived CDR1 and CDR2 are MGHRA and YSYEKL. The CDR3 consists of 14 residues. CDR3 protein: CASSQHTTEDRQFF. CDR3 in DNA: TGCGCCAGCAGCCAGCACACGACCGAAGACAGGCAGTTCTTC.

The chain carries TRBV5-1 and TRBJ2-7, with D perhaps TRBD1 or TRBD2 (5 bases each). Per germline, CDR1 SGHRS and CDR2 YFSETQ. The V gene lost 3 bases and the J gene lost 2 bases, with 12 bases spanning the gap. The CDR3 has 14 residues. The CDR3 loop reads CASSSPGRAYEQYF. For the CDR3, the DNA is TGCGCCAGCAGCTCCCCGGGACGCGCCTACGAGCAGTACTTC.

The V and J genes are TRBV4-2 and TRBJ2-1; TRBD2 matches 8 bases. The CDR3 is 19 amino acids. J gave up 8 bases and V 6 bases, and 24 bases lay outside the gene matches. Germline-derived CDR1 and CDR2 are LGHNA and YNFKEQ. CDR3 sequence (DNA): TGTGCCAGCAGTTGGAGGGCTACTAGACCCTCCACTAGCGGCGATGAGCAGTTCTTC. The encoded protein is CASSWRATRPSTSGDEQFF.

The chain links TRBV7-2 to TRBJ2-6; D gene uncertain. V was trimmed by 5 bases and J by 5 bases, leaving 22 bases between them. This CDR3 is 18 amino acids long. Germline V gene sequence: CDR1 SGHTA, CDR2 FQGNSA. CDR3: CASSRREISQSRANVLTF. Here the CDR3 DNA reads TGTGCCAGCAGCAGGCGAGAAATCTCACAAAGTCGGGCCAACGTCCTGACTTTC.

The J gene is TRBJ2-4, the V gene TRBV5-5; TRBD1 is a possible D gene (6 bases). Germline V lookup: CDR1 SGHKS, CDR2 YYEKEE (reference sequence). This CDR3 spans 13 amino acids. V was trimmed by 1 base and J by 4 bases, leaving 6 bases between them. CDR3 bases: TGTGCCAGCAGCTTGACAGGGAAAAACATTCAGTACTTC. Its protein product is CASSLTGKNIQYF.

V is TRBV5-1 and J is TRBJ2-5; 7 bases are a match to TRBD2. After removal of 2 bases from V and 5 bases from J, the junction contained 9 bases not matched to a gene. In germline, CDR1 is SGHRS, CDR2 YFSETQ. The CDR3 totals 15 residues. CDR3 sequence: CASSFPLEGGETQYF. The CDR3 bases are TGCGCCAGCAGCTTCCCGTTAGAGGGAGGGGAGACCCAGTACTTC.

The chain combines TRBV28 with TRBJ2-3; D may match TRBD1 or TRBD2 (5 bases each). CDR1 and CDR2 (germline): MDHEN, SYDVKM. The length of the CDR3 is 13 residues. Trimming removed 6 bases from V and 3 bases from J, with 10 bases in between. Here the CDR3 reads CASRTGATDTQYF. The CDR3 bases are TGTGCCAGCAGAACCGGGGCAACAGATACGCAGTATTTT.

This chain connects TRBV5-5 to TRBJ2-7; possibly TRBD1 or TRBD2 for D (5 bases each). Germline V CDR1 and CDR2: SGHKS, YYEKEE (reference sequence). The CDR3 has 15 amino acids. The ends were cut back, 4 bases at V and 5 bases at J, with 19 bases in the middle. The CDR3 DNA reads TGTGCCAGCAGCGCCCGGGACGGCCTGCGCGACGAGCAGTACTTC. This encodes CASSARDGLRDEQYF.

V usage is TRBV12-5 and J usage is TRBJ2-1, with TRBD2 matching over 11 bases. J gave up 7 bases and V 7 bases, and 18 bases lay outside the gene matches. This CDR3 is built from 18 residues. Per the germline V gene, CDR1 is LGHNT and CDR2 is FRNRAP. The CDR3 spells CASAPGGTSGPPGNEQFF. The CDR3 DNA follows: TGTGCTAGTGCCCCGGGTGGGACTAGCGGCCCCCCGGGGAATGAGCAGTTCTTC.

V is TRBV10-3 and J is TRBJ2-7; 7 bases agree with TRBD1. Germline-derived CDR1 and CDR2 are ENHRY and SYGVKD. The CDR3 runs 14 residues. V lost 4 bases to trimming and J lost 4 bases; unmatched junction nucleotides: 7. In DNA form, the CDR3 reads TGTGCCATCAGTGGGGACAGCACTAAGTACGAGCAGTACTTC. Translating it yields CAISGDSTKYEQYF.

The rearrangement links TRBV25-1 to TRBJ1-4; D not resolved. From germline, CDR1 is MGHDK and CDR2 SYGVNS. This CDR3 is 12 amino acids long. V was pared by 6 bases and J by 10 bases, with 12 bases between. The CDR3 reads CASSKDEVKLFF. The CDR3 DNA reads TGTGCCAGCAGCAAAGATGAGGTAAAACTGTTTTTT.

The CDR3: CASSLGAGGPGETQYF. The CDR3 DNA reads TGTGCCAGCAGCTTAGGGGCGGGAGGGCCAGGAGAGACCCAGTACTTC. The V call is TRBV7-6, the J call TRBJ2-5; TRBD2 aligns across 9 bases. J was trimmed by 4 bases and V by 1 base; bases with no gene match: 7. Germline V CDR1 and CDR2: SGHVS, FNYEAQ. The CDR3 length is 16 residues.

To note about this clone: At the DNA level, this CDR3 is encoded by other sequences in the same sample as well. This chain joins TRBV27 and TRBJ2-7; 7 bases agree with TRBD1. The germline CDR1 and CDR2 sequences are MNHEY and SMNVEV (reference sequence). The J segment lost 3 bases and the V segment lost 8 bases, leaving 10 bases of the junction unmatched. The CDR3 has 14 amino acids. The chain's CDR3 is CASSDRDRGYEQYF. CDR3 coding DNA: TGTGCCAGCTCAGACAGGGACCGAGGCTACGAGCAGTACTTC.

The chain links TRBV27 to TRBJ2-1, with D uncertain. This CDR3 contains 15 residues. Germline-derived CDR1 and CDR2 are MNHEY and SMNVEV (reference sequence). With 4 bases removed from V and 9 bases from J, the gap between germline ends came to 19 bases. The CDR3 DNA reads TGTGCCAGCAGTTCGGATATCCATTCGCCCGGTGAGCAGTTCTTC. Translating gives CASSSDIHSPGEQFF.

CDR3 region: CASSPSDTQYF. In nucleotides, the CDR3 is TGTGCCAGCTCACCTTCAGATACGCAGTATTTT. This sequence joins TRBV18 and TRBJ2-3; D remains unclear. The CDR3 runs 11 residues. V dropped 3 bases and J dropped 4 bases, with 2 bases sitting between them. The germline gives CDR1 KGHSH, CDR2 LQKENI.

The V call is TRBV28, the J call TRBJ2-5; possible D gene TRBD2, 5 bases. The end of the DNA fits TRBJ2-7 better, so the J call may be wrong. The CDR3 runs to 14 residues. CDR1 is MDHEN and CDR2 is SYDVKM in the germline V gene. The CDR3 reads CASSSFRGIGEQYF. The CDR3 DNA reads TGTGCCAGCAGTTCCTTTCGGGGAATCGGCGAGCAGTACTTC.